The 3 T cell receptor beta chains below all came from one sample that was sequenced in a study of OX40 agonist ivuxolimab in advanced cancers. Libraries were built with the immunoSEQ multiplex PCR assay. TCRdb provides this immuneACCESS table in a form limited to in-frame rearrangements. Some clones are lacking; in checked studies, under half of them reflect an unresolved V gene, and why the rest are absent is not known. This sample comprises more than 65,000 clones, approximately 81% of them detected only once. The top ten clonotypes cover 5% to 6.5% of the sample. Sample: CD4+ or CD8+ T cells sorted from blood, taken in a trial of the OX40 agonist ivuxolimab. Every receptor here comes from an adult with an advanced solid tumor such as melanoma, head and neck, liver or kidney cancer.

CDR3 bases: TGTGCCAGCAGCCCTCGGACAGGGAGCTACGAGCAGTACTTC. It yields the protein CASSPRTGSYEQYF. V usage is TRBV9 and J usage is TRBJ2-7, with TRBD1 identical over 8 bases. Germline V CDR1 and CDR2: SGDLS, YYNGEE. This CDR3 comprises 14 residues. V lost 4 bases and J lost 3; bases outside the gene matches: 6.

V is TRBV7-9 and J is TRBJ2-7, with D hard to call. This CDR3 comprises 11 residues. The germline V and J ends were trimmed by 10 bases and 7 bases, with 14 bases remaining between them. Germline values: CDR1 SEHNR, CDR2 FQNEAQ (reference sequence). The CDR3 region is CATAGSSEQYF. The DNA of the CDR3 is TGTGCCACCGCAGGAAGTTCTGAGCAGTACTTC.

V usage is TRBV7-2 and J usage is TRBJ2-7; 7 nucleotides match TRBD1. V lost 0 bases and J lost 1; bases outside the gene matches: 3. CDR3 length: 15 amino acids. Germline-derived CDR1 and CDR2 are SGHTA and FQGNSA. CDR3 protein: CASSLAGTVSYEQYF. As DNA, the CDR3 is TGTGCCAGCAGCTTAGCCGGGACAGTATCCTACGAGCAGTACTTC.